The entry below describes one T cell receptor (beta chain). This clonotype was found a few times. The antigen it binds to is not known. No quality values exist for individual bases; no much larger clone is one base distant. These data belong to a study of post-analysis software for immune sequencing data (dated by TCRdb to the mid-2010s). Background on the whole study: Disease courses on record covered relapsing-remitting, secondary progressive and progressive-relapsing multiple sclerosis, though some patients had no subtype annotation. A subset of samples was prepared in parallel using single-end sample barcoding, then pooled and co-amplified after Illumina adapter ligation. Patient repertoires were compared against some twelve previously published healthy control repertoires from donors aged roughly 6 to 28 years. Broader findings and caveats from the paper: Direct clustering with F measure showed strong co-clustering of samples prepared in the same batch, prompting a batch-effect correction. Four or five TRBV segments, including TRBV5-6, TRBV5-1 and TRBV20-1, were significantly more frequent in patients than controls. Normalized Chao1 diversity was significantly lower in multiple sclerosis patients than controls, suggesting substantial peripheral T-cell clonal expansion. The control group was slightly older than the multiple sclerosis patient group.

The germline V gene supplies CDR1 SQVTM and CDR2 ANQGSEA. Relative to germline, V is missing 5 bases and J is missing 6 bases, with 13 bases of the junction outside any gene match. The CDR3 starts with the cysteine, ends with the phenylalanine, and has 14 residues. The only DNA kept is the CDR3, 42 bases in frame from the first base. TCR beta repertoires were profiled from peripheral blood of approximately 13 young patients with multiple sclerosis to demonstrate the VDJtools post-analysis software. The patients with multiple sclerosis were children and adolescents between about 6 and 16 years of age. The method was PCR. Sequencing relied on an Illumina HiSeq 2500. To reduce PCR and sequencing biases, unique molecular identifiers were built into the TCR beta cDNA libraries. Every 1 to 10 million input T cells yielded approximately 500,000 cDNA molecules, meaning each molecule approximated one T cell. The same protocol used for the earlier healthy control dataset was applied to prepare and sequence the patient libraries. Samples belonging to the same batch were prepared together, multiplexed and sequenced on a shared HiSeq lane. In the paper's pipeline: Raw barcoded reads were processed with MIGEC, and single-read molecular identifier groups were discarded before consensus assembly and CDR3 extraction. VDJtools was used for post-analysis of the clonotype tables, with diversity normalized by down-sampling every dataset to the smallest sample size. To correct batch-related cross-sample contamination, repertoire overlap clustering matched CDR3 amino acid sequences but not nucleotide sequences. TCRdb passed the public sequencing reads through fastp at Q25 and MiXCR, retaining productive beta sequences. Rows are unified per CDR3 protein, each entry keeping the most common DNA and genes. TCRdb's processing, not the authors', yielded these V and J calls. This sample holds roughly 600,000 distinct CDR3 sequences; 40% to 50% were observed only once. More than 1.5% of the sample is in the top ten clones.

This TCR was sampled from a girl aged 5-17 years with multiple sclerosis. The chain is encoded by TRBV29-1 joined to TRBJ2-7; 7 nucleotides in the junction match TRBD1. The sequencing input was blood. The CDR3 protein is CSVRPGTVVIEQYF. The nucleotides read TGCAGCGTTCGTCCCGGGACAGTGGTAATCGAGCAGTACTTC.